This TCR beta chain was identified during a study of cytomegalovirus exposure and HLA in healthy donors. Overall study context: Falling in the Caucasian-associated ancestry cluster were 65% to 90% of approximately 410 genotyped donors. Study findings and constraints: In a later analysis, TCR beta V- and J-gene trimming was associated with a missense DCLRE1C variant. Researchers counted 164 TCR beta chains as cytomegalovirus-associated.

Both 60 Vbeta primers and 13 Jbeta primers went into the PCR. This table comes from immunoSEQ multiplex PCR, and its TCRdb copy is limited to in-frame clones, with some not included. The repertoire holds about 120,000 clones, with 70% to 90% as singletons. Donors showed nominal health when sampled, although they likely had unrecorded immune exposures. V was cut by 7 bases and J by 6 bases, with 11 bases left in between. This CDR3 contains 12 residues. Germline V gene sequence: CDR1 LNHDA, CDR2 SQIVND (reference sequence). Concerning this clone: Its antigen remains unidentified.

The receptor comes from a man aged 35 to 55 in good health and CMV-seronegative. Sequences were obtained from PBMCs. The chain recombines TRBV19 with TRBJ2-3, with TRBD1 as a possible D gene (6 bases). In DNA form, the CDR3 reads TGTGCCAGTAACAGGGTACCGGATACGCAGTATTTT. Translating it yields CASNRVPDTQYF.